This TCR beta chain was retrieved from a study of radiotherapy plus CTLA-4 blockade in lung cancer. Sequencing used immunoSEQ multiplex PCR; TCRdb keeps in-frame clones, though not all of them. The table records over 85,000 clones, around 90% of them present only once. In germline, CDR1 is SNHLY, CDR2 FYNNEI. The CDR3 runs 14 residues. Unmatched junction bases numbered 2, after V lost 3 bases and J lost 4 bases. Notes on this clone: The antigen remains undetermined.

Study-level findings and limits: Reports identified early blood T cell clone dynamics, with interferon-beta, as the best response predictor.

The sequence derives from a human donor with non-small cell lung cancer that progressed on radiotherapy plus ipilimumab. The chain joins TRBV2 to TRBJ1-2; 10 bases map to TRBD1. Sequencing was performed on peripheral blood, taken from a patient treated with radiotherapy plus ipilimumab. CDR3 in DNA: TGTGCCAGCAGTGAGGGACAGGGGCCCTATGGCTACACCTTC. It codes for CASSEGQGPYGYTF.